This TCR beta chain was retrieved from a study of hypomethylating agent response in myelodysplastic syndrome (dated by TCRdb to the early 2020s). Looking at the study overall: The hypomethylating agents azacitidine (about 75% of the 11) or decitabine (3 of 11) were used to treat the patients. Of the myelodysplastic syndrome patients in the cohort, 8 or 9 were male and 2 were female. A mean patient age of about 76 +/- 6.4 years was recorded, and a diploid cytogenetic profile was observed most commonly. The mutation found most frequently was TET2, which appeared in about 45% of the 11 patients. About six patients had a response of complete response or hematologic improvement, and four or five patients did not respond. Response was defined as complete response or hematologic improvement, and patients meeting neither criterion were classed as non-responders.

Library construction relied on the immunoSEQ multiplex PCR assay. Each sample was run at survey resolution as two replicates of around 200 ng apiece, for a total of around 400 ng of DNA. Rearranged TCRB sequences in genomic DNA were detected with the hsTCRB kit, which uses multiplex PCR primers directed at V and J genes. In the first PCR, the CDR3 region was amplified for approximately 31 cycles with the QIAGEN Multiplex PCR Kit. An 8-cycle second PCR added sample barcodes and Illumina adapters to each replicate. A QuantStudio 6 together with the KAPA library quantification kit was used to quantify the pooled libraries. Approximately 15 pM of pooled libraries was sequenced on an Illumina MiSeq using 156-cycle single-end reads and a 15-cycle index read. The authors' pipeline ran thus. VDJdb annotation flagged 1.5% to 2% of about 180,000 unique clonotypes as previously reported viral-epitope-specific. Raw reads were processed by the immunoSEQ Data Assistant and immunoSEQ Analyzer into normalized, annotated TCRB repertoires. Clonotype analysis used the immunarch R package version 0.6.5 and BioAnalyzer. Every repertoire was downsampled to the clone count of the smallest repertoire before richness was estimated. Clonotypes were sorted into expanded, contracted or novel categories with Fisher's exact tests, where novel meant the clonotype had zero frequency before treatment. Significantly changed CDR3 beta sequences were clustered with GLIPH2 using simulation_depth=1000 and kmer_min_depth=3, and CDR3s shorter than five residues were excluded. Sourced from immuneACCESS, this table was stored by TCRdb with only in-frame sequences that have V and J called. A share of the clones is absent; for the studies checked, an unresolved V gene accounts for under half, and the remainder has no known explanation. The V and J calls and the clone size are those of that table, but D and trimming were determined from the DNA. In all, the sample holds roughly 2,200 clones, and about 81% of those were seen once. The top ten constitute roughly 29% of the sample.

On this clone itself: The clone's antigen remains unknown. Base qualities were left out, and no much larger clone turns up one base away.

The CDR3, cysteine through phenylalanine, is 13 amino acids long. Here the CDR3 DNA is all that survives: 39 bases in frame from base 1. V is reduced by 4 bases and J by 10 bases, leaving a spacing of 13 bases between them. From a lookup of the germline V gene, CDR1 and CDR2 are MRHNA and SNTAGT. Bulk bone marrow was analyzed without sorting T-cell subsets. Bone marrow from roughly ten myelodysplastic syndrome patients was immunosequenced for TCR beta CDR3 regions before and after hypomethylating agent therapy. To track the repertoire longitudinally, every patient provided one baseline bone marrow along with two to three bone marrows taken at different post-treatment timepoints. Genomic DNA was extracted from whole bone marrow, and quality was checked by TapeStation, NanoDrop OneC and PicoGreen assays. Beyond this particular receptor, the publication reports: Only around ten patients were analyzed, making the cohort small. Responders more often showed novel clonotypes emerging, while non-responders displayed more contracted clonotypes after treatment. Healthy control donors were not age-matched to MDS patients, which could have impacted the MDS versus healthy comparison. After hypomethylating agent treatment, no significant change in richness, rarefaction diversity or clonality was seen, either across all patients or within response groups. A possible recognition of novel MDS antigens by the shared GLIPH2 clusters was not confirmed and needs experimental validation.

The TCR was taken from a human donor with myelodysplastic syndrome. Sequenced material: bone marrow, taken before or after starting hypomethylating agent treatment for myelodysplastic syndrome (not recorded which). The sequence joins TRBV6-4 to TRBJ1-4; the D gene cannot be named for sure. The DNA sequence is as follows: TGTGCCAGCAGTGGAGGGAGGGAGGGAAAACTGTTTTTT. Translated, this is CASSGGREGKLFF.